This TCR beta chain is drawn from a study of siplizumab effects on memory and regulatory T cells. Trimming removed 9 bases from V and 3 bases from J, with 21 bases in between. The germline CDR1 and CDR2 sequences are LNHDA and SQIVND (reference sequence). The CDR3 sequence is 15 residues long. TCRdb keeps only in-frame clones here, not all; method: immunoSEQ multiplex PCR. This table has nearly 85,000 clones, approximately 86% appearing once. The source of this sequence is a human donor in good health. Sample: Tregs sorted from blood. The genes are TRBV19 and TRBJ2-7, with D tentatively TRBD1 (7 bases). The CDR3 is CASRPRAGQNYEQYF. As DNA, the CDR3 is TGTGCCAGCCGCCCCCGCGCGGGACAGAACTACGAGCAGTACTTC.